Following are 8 T cell receptor beta chains from one sample sequenced in a study of T cells in localized non-small cell lung cancer. TCRdb keeps only in-frame clones here, not all; method: immunoSEQ multiplex PCR. The data hold about 130,000 clones, with around 92% observed a single time. This specimen was peripheral blood, taken before any cancer treatment. The receptors were gathered from a female donor at least 60 years old with stage I lung adenocarcinoma.

This chain uses TRBV5-6 with TRBJ2-7, with D possibly called TRBD1 or TRBD2 (5 bases each). V was trimmed by 3 bases and J by 3 bases, leaving 16 bases between them. In germline, CDR1 is SGHDT, CDR2 YYEEEE. This CDR3 region has 15 residues. CDR3 DNA: TGTGCCAGCAGCTCCGGAAAAGAGGGGCTCTACGAGCAGTACTTC. It yields the protein CASSSGKEGLYEQYF.

This rearrangement joins TRBV5-1 to TRBJ2-7, with TRBD1 matching over 7 bases. CDR1 is SGHRS, CDR2 YFSETQ, per germline. Germline trimming cut 4 bases from V and 2 bases from J; bases unmatched to any gene: 18. The CDR3 consists of 18 residues. The chain's CDR3 is CASSQASTGTGRAYEQYF. In DNA form, the CDR3 reads TGCGCCAGCAGCCAAGCCTCGACAGGGACGGGAAGAGCCTACGAGCAGTACTTC.

The chain links TRBV29-1 to TRBJ1-3; D uncertain. Germline V gene sequence: CDR1 SQVTM, CDR2 ANQGSEA. The CDR3 sequence is 13 residues long. The V and J ends lost 4 bases and 0 bases respectively, with 7 bases between them. CDR3 region: CSVGALSGNTIYF. The CDR3 DNA is TGCAGCGTTGGGGCCCTCTCTGGAAACACCATATATTTT.

V and J are TRBV5-6 and TRBJ2-6; D perhaps matches TRBD1 (6 bases). Germline CDR1 SGHDT, CDR2 YYEEEE. With 0 bases removed from V and 4 bases from J, the gap between germline ends came to 14 bases. CDR3 length equals 17 residues. CDR3 sequence (DNA): TGTGCCAGCAGCTTGGGACAGGCAAGATCCGGGGCCAACGTCCTGACTTTC. It yields the protein CASSLGQARSGANVLTF.

The chain is built from TRBV2 and TRBJ2-5; 9 bases match TRBD1. The CDR3 has 16 amino acids. With 6 bases clipped from V and 5 bases from J, the junction kept 13 bases outside the gene matches. In germline, CDR1 is SNHLY, CDR2 FYNNEI. DNA of the CDR3: TGTGCCAGCAGGGTTCGACAGGGGGGAAAACAGGAGACCCAGTACTTC. Its translation: CASRVRQGGKQETQYF. The full variable domain, with the rest looked up from reference TRBV2 and TRBJ2-5, is EPEVTQTPSHQVTQMGQEVILRCVPISNHLYFYWYRQILGQKVEFLVSFYNNEISEKSEIFDDQFSVERPDGSNFTLKIRSTKLEDSAMYFCASRVRQGGKQETQYFGPGTRLLVL.

The rearrangement uses TRBV5-1 and TRBJ2-2; D remains unclear. The CDR3 is made up of 15 amino acids. The germline gives CDR1 SGHRS, CDR2 YFSETQ. V was cut by 2 bases and J by 4 bases, with 12 bases left in between. The CDR3 nucleotides read TGCGCCAGCAGCTTCACCGGGCCTCTCACCGGGGAGCTGTTTTTT. Translating it yields CASSFTGPLTGELFF. Supplemented by reference TRBV5-1 and TRBJ2-2, the full variable domain reads KAGVTQTPRYLIKTRGQQVTLSCSPISGHRSVSWYQQTPGQGLQFLFEYFSETQRNKGNFPGRFSGRQFSNSRSEMNVSTLELGDSALYLCASSFTGPLTGELFFGEGSRLTVL.

This clone has only one observation. V gene TRBV5-1 combines with J gene TRBJ2-7; 11 bases line up with TRBD2. Germline V gene data show CDR1 as SGHRS and CDR2 as YFSETQ. J gave up 6 bases and V 1 base, and 3 bases lay outside the gene matches. The CDR3 sequence is 14 residues long. This CDR3 reads CASSLTSGSLEQYF. DNA for the CDR3: TGCGCCAGCAGCTTGACTAGCGGGAGTCTCGAGCAGTACTTC.

This chain links TRBV9 with TRBJ2-1; 8 bases align to TRBD2. This CDR3 spans 18 amino acids. V lost 1 base to trimming and J lost 0 bases; unmatched junction nucleotides: 9. From germline, CDR1 is SGDLS and CDR2 YYNGEE. The CDR3 bases are TGTGCCAGCAGCGTATCCGGGAGGGCCATAGGCTCCTACAATGAGCAGTTCTTC. It specifies CASSVSGRAIGSYNEQFF.